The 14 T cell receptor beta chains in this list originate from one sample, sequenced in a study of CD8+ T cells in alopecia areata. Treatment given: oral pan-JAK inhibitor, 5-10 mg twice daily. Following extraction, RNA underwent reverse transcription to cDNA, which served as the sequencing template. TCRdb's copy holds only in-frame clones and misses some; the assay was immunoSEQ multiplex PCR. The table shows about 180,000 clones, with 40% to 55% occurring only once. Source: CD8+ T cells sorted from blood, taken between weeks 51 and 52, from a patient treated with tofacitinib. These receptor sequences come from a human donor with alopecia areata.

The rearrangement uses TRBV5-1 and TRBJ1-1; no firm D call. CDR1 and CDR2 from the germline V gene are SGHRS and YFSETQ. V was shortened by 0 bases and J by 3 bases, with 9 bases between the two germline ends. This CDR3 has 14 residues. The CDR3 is CASSLVTADTEAFF. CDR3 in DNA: TGCGCCAGCAGCTTGGTTACGGCGGACACTGAAGCTTTCTTT.

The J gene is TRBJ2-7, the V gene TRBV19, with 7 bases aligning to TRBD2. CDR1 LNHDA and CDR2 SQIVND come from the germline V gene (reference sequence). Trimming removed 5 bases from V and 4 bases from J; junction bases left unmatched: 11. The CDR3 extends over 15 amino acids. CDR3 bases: TGTGCCAGTAGTGCCCTTCGGGGGGAGAGTTACGAGCAGTACTTC. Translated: CASSALRGESYEQYF.

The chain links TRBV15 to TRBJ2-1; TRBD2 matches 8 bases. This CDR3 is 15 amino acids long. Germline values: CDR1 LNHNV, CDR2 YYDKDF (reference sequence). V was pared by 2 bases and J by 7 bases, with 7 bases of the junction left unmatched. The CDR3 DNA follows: TGTGCCACCAGCAGATTAACACTAGCGGTTAATGAGCAGTTCTTC. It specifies CATSRLTLAVNEQFF.

CDR3 nucleotides: TGCGCCAGCAGCCCCCGGGACAGGGCAGCCGAAAAACTGTTTTTT. Its translation: CASSPRDRAAEKLFF. V is TRBV4-1 and J is TRBJ1-4; 9 bases align to TRBD1. The CDR3 has 15 amino acids. Germline values: CDR1 MGHRA, CDR2 YSYEKL. The trim removed 4 bases at V and 8 bases at J, leaving 8 bases unmatched.

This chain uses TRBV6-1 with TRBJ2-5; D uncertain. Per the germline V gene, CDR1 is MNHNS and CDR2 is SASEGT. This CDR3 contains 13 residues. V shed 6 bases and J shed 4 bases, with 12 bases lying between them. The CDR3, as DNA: TGTGCCAGCAGCTCCTCTATCCGAGAGACCCAGTACTTC. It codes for CASSSSIRETQYF.

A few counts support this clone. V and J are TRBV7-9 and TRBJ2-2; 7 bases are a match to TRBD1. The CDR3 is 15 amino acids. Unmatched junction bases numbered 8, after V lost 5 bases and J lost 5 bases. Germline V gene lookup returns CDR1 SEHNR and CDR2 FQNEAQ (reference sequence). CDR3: CASSPGRGLTGELFF. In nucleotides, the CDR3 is TGTGCCAGCAGCCCTGGAAGGGGGCTTACCGGGGAGCTGTTTTTT.

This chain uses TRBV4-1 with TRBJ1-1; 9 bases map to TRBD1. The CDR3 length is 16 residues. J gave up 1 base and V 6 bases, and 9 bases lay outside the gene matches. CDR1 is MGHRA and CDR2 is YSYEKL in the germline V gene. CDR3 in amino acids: CASRLIMDRGNTEAFF. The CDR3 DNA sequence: TGCGCCAGCAGGCTTATCATGGACAGGGGGAACACTGAAGCTTTCTTT.

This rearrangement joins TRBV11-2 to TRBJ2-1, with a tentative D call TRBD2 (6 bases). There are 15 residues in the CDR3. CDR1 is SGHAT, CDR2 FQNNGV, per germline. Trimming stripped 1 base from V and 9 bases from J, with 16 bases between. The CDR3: CASSLGGVNGGEQFF. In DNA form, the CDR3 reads TGTGCCAGCAGCTTAGGCGGGGTAAATGGGGGTGAGCAGTTCTTC.

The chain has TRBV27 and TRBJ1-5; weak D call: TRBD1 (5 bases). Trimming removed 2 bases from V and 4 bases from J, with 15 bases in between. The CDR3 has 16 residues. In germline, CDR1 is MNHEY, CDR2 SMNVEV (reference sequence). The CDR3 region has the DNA TGTGCCAGCAGTTTAGGGGCAGGAGCGCAAAATCAGCCCCAGCATTTT. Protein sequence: CASSLGAGAQNQPQHF.

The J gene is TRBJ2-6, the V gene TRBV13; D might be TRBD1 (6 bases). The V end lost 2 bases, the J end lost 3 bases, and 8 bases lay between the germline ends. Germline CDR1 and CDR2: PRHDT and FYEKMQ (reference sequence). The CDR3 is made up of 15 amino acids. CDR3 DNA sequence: TGTGCCAGCAGCTTAACAGGGTATGGGGCCAACGTCCTGACTTTC. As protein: CASSLTGYGANVLTF.

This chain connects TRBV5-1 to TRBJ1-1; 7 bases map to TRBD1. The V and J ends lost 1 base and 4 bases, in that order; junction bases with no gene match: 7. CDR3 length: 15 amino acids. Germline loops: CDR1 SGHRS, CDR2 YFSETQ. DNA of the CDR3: TGCGCCAGCAGCTTGACACAGGGGATCGTCACTGAAGCTTTCTTT. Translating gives CASSLTQGIVTEAFF.

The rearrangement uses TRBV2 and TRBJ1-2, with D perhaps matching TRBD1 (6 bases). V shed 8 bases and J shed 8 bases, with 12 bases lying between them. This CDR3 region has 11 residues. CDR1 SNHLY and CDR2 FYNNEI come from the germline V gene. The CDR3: CASGRGNGYTF. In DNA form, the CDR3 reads TGTGCCAGCGGTAGGGGGAACGGCTACACCTTC.

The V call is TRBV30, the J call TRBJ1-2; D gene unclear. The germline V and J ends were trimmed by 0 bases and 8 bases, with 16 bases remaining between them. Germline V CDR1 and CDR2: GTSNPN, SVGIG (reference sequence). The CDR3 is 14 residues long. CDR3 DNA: TGTGCCTGGAGTGTGTCCGTAGCAAGCCTGGGCTACACCTTC. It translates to CAWSVSVASLGYTF.

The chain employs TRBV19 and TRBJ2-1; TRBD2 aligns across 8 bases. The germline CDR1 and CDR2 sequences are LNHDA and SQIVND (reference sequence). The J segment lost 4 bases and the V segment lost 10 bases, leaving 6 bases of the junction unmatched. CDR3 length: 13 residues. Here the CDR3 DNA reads TGTGCCACGCGGGGGGACATTTACAATGAGCAGTTCTTC. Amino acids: CATRGDIYNEQFF.